This TCR beta chain was found in a study of cytomegalovirus exposure and HLA in healthy donors. This clone showed up just once. Its antigen is as yet unknown. The CDR3 consists of 15 residues. V lost 7 bases and J lost 6; bases outside the gene matches: 8. Per germline, CDR1 MDHEN and CDR2 SYDVKM. Use of 60 Vbeta and 13 Jbeta primers characterized the PCR. The repertoire was sequenced with immunoSEQ multiplex PCR; TCRdb's copy has only in-frame clones and lacks some. In the table there are a few hundred thousand clones, about 75% of which are singletons. Study results and limitations: In an earlier analysis, most TCR beta V segments were productive about 87% or about 30% of the time.

The source material was PBMCs. The receptor was isolated from a female donor in good health and CMV-seronegative. This chain connects TRBV28 to TRBJ2-2; TRBD2 aligns across 10 bases. This CDR3 is CASIRLAGVPGELFF. The CDR3 coding sequence is TGTGCCAGCATTCGCCTAGCGGGAGTGCCCGGGGAGCTGTTTTTT.